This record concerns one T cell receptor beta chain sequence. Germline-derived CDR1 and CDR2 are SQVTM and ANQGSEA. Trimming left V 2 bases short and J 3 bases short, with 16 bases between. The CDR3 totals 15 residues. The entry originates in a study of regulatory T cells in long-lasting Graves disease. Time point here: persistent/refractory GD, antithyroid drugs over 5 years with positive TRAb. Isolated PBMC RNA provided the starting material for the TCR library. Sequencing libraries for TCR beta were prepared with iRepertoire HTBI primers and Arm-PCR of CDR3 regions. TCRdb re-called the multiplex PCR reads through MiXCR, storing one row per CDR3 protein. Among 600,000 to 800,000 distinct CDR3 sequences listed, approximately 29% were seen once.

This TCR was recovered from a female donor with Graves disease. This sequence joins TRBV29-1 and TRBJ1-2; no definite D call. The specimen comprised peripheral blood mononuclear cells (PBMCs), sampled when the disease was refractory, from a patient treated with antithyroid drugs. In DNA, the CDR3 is TGCAGCGTTGAAATGTGGCAGCCTCCCGACTATGGCTACACCTTC. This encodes CSVEMWQPPDYGYTF.